A single T cell receptor (beta chain) is shown here with its context. Its antigen is still unknown. Germline CDR1 is SGDLS and CDR2 is YYNGEE. The CDR3 has 15 amino acids. The ends lost 3 bases at V and 4 bases at J; junction bases unmatched: 6. The source of the sample is a study of T cell responses to AZD1222 COVID-19 vaccine. Study-level background: Second-dose timings of about 4 or about 12 weeks were pooled.

The data were produced by immunoSEQ multiplex PCR, yet TCRdb's version contains in-frame clones alone and is incomplete. The data show 150,000 to 200,000 clones, 90% seen once. Whole-study findings and limits: Vaccine-associated CD4 TCRs spanned spike, dominant at 160-218 and 743-854. The number of AZD1222 recipients seropositive at baseline was only six. The donor group comprised mostly white British people and more females; the analysis possibly underestimated clonal diversity.

The genes are TRBV9 and TRBJ1-2; 10 bases align to TRBD1. The receptor's source is an adult in good health. The sequencing here drew on peripheral blood, taken on day 0 of AZD1222 vaccination. CDR3 nucleotides: TGTGCCAGCAGCGGAAGGGACAGGGGTTTCTATGGCTACACCTTC. Protein: CASSGRDRGFYGYTF.